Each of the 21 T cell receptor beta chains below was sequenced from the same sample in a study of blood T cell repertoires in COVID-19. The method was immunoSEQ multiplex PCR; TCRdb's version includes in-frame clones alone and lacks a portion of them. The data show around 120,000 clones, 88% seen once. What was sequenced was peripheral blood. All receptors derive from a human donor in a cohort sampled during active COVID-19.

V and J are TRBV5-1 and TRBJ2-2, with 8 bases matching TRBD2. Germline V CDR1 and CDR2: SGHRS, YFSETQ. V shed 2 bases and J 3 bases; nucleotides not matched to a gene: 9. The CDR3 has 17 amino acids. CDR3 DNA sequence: TGCGCCAGCAGCTTTTCGACTCGCGGGGGGTACACCGGGGAGCTGTTTTTT. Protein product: CASSFSTRGGYTGELFF.

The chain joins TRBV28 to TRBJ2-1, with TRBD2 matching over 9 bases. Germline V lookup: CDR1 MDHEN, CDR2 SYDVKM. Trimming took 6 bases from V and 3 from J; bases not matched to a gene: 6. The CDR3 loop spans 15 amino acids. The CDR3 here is CASRLTSGYYNEQFF. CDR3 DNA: TGTGCCAGCAGACTGACTAGCGGATACTACAATGAGCAGTTCTTC.

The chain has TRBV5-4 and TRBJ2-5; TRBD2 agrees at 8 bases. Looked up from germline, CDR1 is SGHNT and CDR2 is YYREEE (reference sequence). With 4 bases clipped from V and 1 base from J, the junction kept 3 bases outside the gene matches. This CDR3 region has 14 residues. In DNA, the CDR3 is TGTGCCAGCAGCCATAGCGGGGTCCAAGAGACCCAGTACTTC. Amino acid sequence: CASSHSGVQETQYF.

The CDR3 coding sequence is TGTGCCAGCACCTCAACGGACAGATCCCCCTATGGCTACACCTTC. It encodes CASTSTDRSPYGYTF. The chain has TRBV7-9 and TRBJ1-2, with D perhaps TRBD1 (6 bases). The germline gives CDR1 SEHNR, CDR2 FQNEAQ (reference sequence). The V gene lost 7 bases and the J gene lost 4 bases, with 19 bases spanning the gap. The CDR3 is 15 residues long. Full variable domain (rest looked up from reference TRBV7-9 and TRBJ1-2): DTGVSQNPRHKITKRGQNVTFRCDPISEHNRLYWYRQTLGQGPEFLTYFQNEAQLEKSRLLSDRFSAERPKGSFSTLEIQRTEQGDSAMYLCASTSTDRSPYGYTFGSGTRLTVV.

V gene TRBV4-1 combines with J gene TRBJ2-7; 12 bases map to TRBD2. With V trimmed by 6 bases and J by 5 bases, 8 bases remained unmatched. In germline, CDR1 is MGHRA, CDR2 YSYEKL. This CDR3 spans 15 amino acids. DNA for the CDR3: TGCGCCAGCAGTCTCCCGGGACTAGCGGGCCACGAGCAGTACTTC. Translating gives CASSLPGLAGHEQYF.

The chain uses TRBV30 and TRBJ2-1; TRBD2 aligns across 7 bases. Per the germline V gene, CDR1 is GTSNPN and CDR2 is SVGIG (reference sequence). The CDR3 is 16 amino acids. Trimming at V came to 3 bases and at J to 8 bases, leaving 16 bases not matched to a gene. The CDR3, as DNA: TGTGCCTGGAGCTCCTTCTCGGGGGGAATTAGGGATGAGCAGTTCTTC. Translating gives CAWSSFSGGIRDEQFF. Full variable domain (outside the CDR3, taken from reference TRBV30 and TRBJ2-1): SQTIHQWPATLVQPVGSPLSLECTVEGTSNPNLYWYRQAAGRGLQLLFYSVGIGQISSEVPQNLSASRPQDRQFILSSKKLLLSDSGFYLCAWSSFSGGIRDEQFFGPGTRLTVL.

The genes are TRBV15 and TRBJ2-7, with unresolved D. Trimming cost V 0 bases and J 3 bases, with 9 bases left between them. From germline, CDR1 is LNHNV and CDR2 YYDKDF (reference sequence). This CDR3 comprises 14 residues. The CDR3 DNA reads TGTGCCACCAGCAGAGATGTGGGCTTCTACGAGCAGTACTTC. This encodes CATSRDVGFYEQYF.

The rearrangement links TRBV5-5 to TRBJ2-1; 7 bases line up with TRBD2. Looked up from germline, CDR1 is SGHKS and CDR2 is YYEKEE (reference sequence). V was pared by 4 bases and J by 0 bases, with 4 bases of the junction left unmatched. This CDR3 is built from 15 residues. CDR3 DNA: TGTGCCAGCAGCCCCGAGCGGGGCTCCTACAATGAGCAGTTCTTC. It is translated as CASSPERGSYNEQFF.

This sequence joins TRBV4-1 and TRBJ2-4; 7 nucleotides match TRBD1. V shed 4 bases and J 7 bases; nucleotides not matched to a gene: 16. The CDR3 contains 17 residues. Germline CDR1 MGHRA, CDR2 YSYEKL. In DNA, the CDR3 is TGCGCCAGCAGCCCATTCCAAACGACAGGGCCGGGGAACATTCAGTACTTC. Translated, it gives CASSPFQTTGPGNIQYF.

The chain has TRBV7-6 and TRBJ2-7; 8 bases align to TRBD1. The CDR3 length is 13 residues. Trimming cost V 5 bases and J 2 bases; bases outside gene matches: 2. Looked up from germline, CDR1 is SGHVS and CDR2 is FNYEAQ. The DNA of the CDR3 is TGTGCCAGCAGCGACAGGGGAGCCTACGAGCAGTACTTC. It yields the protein CASSDRGAYEQYF.

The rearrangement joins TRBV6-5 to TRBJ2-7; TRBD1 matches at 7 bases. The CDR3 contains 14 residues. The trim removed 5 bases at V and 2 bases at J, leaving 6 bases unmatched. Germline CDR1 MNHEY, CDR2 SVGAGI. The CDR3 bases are TGTGCCAGCAGTAACCGGGACAGAGCCTACGAGCAGTACTTC. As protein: CASSNRDRAYEQYF.

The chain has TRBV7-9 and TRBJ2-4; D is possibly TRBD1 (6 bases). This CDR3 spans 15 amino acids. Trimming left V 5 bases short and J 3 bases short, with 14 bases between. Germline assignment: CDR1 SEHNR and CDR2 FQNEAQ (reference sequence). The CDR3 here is CASSIEGVGKNIQYF. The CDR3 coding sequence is TGTGCCAGCAGCATAGAGGGGGTTGGCAAAAACATTCAGTACTTC.

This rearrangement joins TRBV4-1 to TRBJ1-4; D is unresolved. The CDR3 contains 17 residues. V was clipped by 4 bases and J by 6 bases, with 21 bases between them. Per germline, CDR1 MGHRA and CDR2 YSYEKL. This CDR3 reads CASSPGEGRPIYEKLFF. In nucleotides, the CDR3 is TGCGCCAGCAGCCCCGGGGAGGGCCGACCAATTTATGAAAAACTGTTTTTT.

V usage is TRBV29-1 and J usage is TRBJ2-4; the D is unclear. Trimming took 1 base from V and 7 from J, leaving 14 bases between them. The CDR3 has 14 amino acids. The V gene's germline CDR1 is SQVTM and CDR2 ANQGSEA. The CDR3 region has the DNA TGCAGCGTTGAAGTTGCCCTAGGTGGGAACATTCAGTACTTC. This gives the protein CSVEVALGGNIQYF.

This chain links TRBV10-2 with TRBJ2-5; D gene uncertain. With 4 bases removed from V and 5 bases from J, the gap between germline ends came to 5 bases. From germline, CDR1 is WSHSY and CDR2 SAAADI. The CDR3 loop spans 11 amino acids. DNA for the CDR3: TGCGCCAGCAGTGCTTTTGAGACCCAGTACTTC. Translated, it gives CASSAFETQYF.

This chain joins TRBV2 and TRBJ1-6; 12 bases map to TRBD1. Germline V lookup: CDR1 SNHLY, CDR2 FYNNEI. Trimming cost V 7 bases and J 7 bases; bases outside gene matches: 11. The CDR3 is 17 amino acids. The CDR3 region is CASTFRDRGPKNSPLHF. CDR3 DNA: TGTGCCAGCACCTTCCGGGACAGGGGGCCGAAAAATTCACCCCTCCACTTT.

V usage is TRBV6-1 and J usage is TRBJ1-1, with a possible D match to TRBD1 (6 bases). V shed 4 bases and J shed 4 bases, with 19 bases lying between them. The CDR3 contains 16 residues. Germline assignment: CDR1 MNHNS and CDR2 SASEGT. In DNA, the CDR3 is TGTGCCAGCAGTGCGAACAAGGGGGGGAGTAGCACTGAAGCTTTCTTT. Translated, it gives CASSANKGGSSTEAFF.

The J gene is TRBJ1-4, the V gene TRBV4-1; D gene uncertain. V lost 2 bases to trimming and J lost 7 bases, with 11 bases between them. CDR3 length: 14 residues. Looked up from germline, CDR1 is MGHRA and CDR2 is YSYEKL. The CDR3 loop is CASSQSQRSEKLFF. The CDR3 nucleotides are TGCGCCAGCAGCCAATCTCAGAGGAGTGAAAAACTGTTTTTT.

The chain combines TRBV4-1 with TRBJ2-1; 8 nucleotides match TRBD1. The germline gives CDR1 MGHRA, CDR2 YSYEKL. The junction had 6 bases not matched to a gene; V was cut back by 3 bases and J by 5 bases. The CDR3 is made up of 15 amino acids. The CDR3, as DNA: TGCGCCAGCAGCCACCAGGGACAGGCCCACAATGAGCAGTTCTTC. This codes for CASSHQGQAHNEQFF.

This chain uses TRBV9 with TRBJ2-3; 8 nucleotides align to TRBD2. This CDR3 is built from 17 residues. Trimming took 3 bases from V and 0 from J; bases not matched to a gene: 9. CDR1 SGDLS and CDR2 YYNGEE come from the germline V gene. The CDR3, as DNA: TGTGCCAGCAGCGACCCGGTTAGCGGGGACAGCACAGATACGCAGTATTTT. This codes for CASSDPVSGDSTDTQYF.

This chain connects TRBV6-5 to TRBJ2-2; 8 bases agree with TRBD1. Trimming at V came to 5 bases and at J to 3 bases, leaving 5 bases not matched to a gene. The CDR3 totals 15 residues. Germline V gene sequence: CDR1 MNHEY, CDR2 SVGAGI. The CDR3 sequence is CASSPGTGHTGELFF. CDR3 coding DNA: TGTGCCAGCAGTCCCGGGACAGGACACACCGGGGAGCTGTTTTTT.